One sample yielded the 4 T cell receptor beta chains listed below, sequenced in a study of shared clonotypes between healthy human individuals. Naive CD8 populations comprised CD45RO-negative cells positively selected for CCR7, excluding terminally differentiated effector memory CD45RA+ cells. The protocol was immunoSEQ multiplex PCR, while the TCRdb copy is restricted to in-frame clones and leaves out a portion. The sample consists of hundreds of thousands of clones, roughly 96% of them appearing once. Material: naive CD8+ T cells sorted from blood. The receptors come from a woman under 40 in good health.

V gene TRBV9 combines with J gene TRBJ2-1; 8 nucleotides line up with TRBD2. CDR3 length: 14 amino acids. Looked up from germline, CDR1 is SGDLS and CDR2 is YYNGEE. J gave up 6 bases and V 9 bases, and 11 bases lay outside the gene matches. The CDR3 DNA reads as TGTGCCACCAAAATGATTAGCGGGGTCAATGAGCAGTTCTTC. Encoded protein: CATKMISGVNEQFF.

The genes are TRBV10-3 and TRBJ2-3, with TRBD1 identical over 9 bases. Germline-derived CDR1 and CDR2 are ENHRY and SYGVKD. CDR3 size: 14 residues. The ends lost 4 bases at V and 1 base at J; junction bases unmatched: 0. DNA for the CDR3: TGTGCCATCAGTGGGACAGGGGGCACAGATACGCAGTATTTT. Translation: CAISGTGGTDTQYF.

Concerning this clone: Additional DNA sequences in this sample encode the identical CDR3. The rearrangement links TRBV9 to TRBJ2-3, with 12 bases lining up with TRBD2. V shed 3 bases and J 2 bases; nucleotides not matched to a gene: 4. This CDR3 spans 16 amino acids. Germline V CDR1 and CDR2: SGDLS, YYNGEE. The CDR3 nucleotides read TGTGCCAGCAGCGCCCGGACTAGCGGGAACACAGATACGCAGTATTTT. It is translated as CASSARTSGNTDTQYF.

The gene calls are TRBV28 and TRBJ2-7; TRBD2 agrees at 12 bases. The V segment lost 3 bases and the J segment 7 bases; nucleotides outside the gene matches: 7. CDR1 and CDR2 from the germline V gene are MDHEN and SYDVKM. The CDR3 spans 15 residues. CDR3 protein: CASSFRLAGAGEQYF. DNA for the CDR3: TGTGCCAGCAGTTTCCGACTAGCGGGAGCGGGAGAGCAGTACTTC.